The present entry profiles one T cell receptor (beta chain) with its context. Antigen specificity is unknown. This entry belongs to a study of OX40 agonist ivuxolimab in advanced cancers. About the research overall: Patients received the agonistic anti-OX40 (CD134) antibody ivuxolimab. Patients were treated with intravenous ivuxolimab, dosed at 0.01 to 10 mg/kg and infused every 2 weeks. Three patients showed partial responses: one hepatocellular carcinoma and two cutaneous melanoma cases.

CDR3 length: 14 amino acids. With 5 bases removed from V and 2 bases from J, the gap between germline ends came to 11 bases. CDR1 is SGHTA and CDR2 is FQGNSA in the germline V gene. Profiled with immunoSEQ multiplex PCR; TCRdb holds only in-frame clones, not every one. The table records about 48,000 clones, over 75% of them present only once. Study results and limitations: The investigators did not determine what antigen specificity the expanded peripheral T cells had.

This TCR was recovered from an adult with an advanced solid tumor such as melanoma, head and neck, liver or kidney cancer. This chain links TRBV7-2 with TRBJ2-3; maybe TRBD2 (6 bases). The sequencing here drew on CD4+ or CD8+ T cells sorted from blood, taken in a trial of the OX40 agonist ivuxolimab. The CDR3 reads CASSLSGLTDTQYF. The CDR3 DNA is TGTGCCAGCAGCCTTAGCGGACTCACAGATACGCAGTATTTT. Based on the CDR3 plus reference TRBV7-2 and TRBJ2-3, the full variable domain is GAGVSQSPSNKVTEKGKDVELRCDPISGHTALYWYRQSLGQGLEFLIYFQGNSAPDKSGLPSDRFSAERTGGSVSTLTIQRTQQEDSAVYLCASSLSGLTDTQYFGPGTRLTVL.